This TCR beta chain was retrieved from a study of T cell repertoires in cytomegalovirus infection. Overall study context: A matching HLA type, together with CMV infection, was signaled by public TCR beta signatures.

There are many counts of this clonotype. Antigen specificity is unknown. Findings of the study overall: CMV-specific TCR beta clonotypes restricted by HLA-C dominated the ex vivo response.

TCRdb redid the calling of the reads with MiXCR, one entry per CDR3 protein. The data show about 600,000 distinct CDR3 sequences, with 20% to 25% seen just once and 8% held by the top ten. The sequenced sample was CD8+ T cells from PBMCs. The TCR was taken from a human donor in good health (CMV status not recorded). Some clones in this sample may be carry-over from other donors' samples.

DNA of the CDR3: TGTGCCAGCAGCTTAGGGGCTAACTACGAGCAGTACGTC. Residues: CASSLGANYEQYV. The gene calls are TRBV7-2 and TRBJ2-7; D unclear. V lost 1 base and J 3 bases, leaving 7 bases between the germline ends. Germline CDR1 reads SGHTA; CDR2 reads FQGNSA. The CDR3 length is 13 residues.